A selection of T cell receptor beta chains follows, all from one sample in a study of read filtering for tumor transcriptome and immune sequencing. TCRdb recomputed calls from the reads with MiXCR, one row per CDR3 protein. The table records more than 30,000 distinct CDR3 sequences, roughly an eighth of them present only once. The sequenced sample was a population of CD138-negative cells sorted from bone marrow. The origin of the receptors is a donor aged 40 or older with multiple myeloma. CDR3s include the opening cysteine and the closing phenylalanine or tryptophan. A D gene is named only where the DNA matches it firmly. Clone size, where shown, is once, few, many, or a class for clones that have expanded.

len: 13
d_gene: -
j_gene: TRBJ2-5
v_gene: TRBV11-1
abundance: many
CDR3nt: TGTGCCAGCAGCTCAACAGGGCAAGAGACCCAGTACTTC
CDR3aa: CASSSTGQETQYF

len: 14
d_gene: -
j_gene: TRBJ2-7
v_gene: TRBV2
abundance: many
CDR3nt: TGTGCCAGCAGCTTCTCGGGTTCCCTTATCGAGCAGTACTTC
CDR3aa: CASSFSGSLIEQYF

len: 17
d_gene: -
j_gene: TRBJ1-5
v_gene: TRBV7-9
abundance: many
CDR3nt: TGTGCCAGCAGCTCAGGGTATGGGCAAAATAGCAATCAGCCCCAGCATTTT
CDR3aa: CASSSGYGQNSNQPQHF

len: 14
d_gene: -
j_gene: TRBJ1-2
v_gene: TRBV7-9
abundance: many
CDR3nt: TGTGCCAGCAGCGCAATAGACCGCTCCAACGGCTACACCTTC
CDR3aa: CASSAIDRSNGYTF

len: 14
d_gene: -
j_gene: TRBJ2-7
v_gene: TRBV4-1
abundance: many
CDR3nt: TGCGCCAGCAGCCAAGACGGAACCTCCTACGAGCAGTACTTC
CDR3aa: CASSQDGTSYEQYF

len: 15
d_gene: -
j_gene: TRBJ2-6
v_gene: TRBV7-2
abundance: many
CDR3nt: TGTGCCAGCAGATCTGACAGAGCTGGGGCCAACGTCCTGACTTTC
CDR3aa: CASRSDRAGANVLTF

len: 16
d_gene: -
j_gene: TRBJ2-2
v_gene: TRBV6-4
abundance: many
CDR3nt: TGTGCCAGCAGTCTGGTGAGCGTACCGAACACCGGGGAGCTGTTTTTT
CDR3aa: CASSLVSVPNTGELFF

len: 15
d_gene: -
j_gene: TRBJ1-6
v_gene: TRBV5-1
abundance: many
CDR3nt: TGCGCCAGCAGCCGGGATGAGGGGGATAATTCACCCCTCCACTTT
CDR3aa: CASSRDEGDNSPLHF

len: 16
d_gene: TRBD1
j_gene: TRBJ1-2
v_gene: TRBV20-1
abundance: many
CDR3nt: TGCAGTGCTAGAGACCCGGACAGGGTTGCCGGCTATGGCTACACCTTC
CDR3aa: CSARDPDRVAGYGYTF

len: 19
d_gene: TRBD1
j_gene: TRBJ2-7
v_gene: TRBV6-6
abundance: many
CDR3nt: TGTGCCAGCAGTTACACCGGACAGGGTTCCTTTGGGTTCTCCTACGAGCAGTACTTC
CDR3aa: CASSYTGQGSFGFSYEQYF

len: 13
d_gene: -
j_gene: TRBJ2-2
v_gene: TRBV7-2
abundance: many
CDR3nt: TGTGCCAGCAGCGCCCAATCCACCGGGGAGCTGTTTTTT
CDR3aa: CASSAQSTGELFF

len: 16
d_gene: TRBD2
j_gene: TRBJ2-2
v_gene: TRBV30
abundance: many
CDR3nt: TGTGCCTGGAGTGTATCCCTAGCGGGAGTGGCCGGGGAGCTGTTTTTT
CDR3aa: CAWSVSLAGVAGELFF

len: 16
d_gene: -
j_gene: TRBJ2-3
v_gene: TRBV7-2
abundance: many
CDR3nt: TGTGCCAGCAGCTCCGGGTTTAGCGGTAGCACAGATACGCAGTATTTT
CDR3aa: CASSSGFSGSTDTQYF

len: 15
d_gene: TRBD2
j_gene: TRBJ2-5
v_gene: TRBV5-6
abundance: many
CDR3nt: TGTGCCAGCAACTTGATAGCGGGAGGGCAAGAGACCCAGTACTTC
CDR3aa: CASNLIAGGQETQYF

len: 16
d_gene: -
j_gene: TRBJ2-6
v_gene: TRBV7-2
abundance: many
CDR3nt: TGTGCCAGCAGCTTAGGTGAAGACACTGGGGCCAACGTCCTGACTTTC
CDR3aa: CASSLGEDTGANVLTF

len: 17
d_gene: -
j_gene: TRBJ2-5
v_gene: TRBV11-2
abundance: many
CDR3nt: TGTGCCAGCAGCTTGGTTGTTTCGGCTAGTAATCGAGAGACCCAGTACTTC
CDR3aa: CASSLVVSASNRETQYF

len: 14
d_gene: TRBD1
j_gene: TRBJ1-5
v_gene: TRBV30
abundance: -
CDR3nt: TGTGCCTGGAGTGCACAGGGGAACGATCAGCCCCAGCATTTT
CDR3aa: CAWSAQGNDQPQHF

len: 13
d_gene: -
j_gene: TRBJ2-7
v_gene: TRBV20-1
abundance: many
CDR3nt: TGCAGTGCTAGAGGTCCGGGATTCTACGAGCAGTACTTC
CDR3aa: CSARGPGFYEQYF

len: 15
d_gene: -
j_gene: TRBJ1-2
v_gene: TRBV20-1
abundance: many
CDR3nt: TGCAGTGCTAGAGATGACGACATAAAACCCTATGGCTACACCTTC
CDR3aa: CSARDDDIKPYGYTF

len: 15
d_gene: -
j_gene: TRBJ1-4
v_gene: TRBV18
abundance: -
CDR3nt: TGTGCCAGCTCACGTCGAACAGCAACTAATGAAAAACGGTTTTTT
CDR3aa: CASSRRTATNEKRFF

len: 14
d_gene: TRBD1
j_gene: TRBJ2-5
v_gene: TRBV4-2
abundance: many
CDR3nt: TGTGCCAGCAGGGGGACAGGGGGCGTAAAGACCCAGTACTTC
CDR3aa: CASRGTGGVKTQYF

len: 15
d_gene: -
j_gene: TRBJ2-7
v_gene: TRBV15
abundance: many
CDR3nt: TGTGCCACCAGCAGAGATGTCGGCAGGTCGGACGTCCAGTACTTC
CDR3aa: CATSRDVGRSDVQYF

len: 15
d_gene: -
j_gene: TRBJ2-4
v_gene: TRBV4-2
abundance: many
CDR3nt: TGTGCCAGCAGCCTGGAGGACGGTGCCAAAAACATTCAGTACTTC
CDR3aa: CASSLEDGAKNIQYF

len: 14
d_gene: TRBD1
j_gene: TRBJ1-4
v_gene: TRBV5-1
abundance: many
CDR3nt: TGCGCCAGCAGTTCGGGACAGGTTAATGAAAAACTGTTTTTT
CDR3aa: CASSSGQVNEKLFF

len: 16
d_gene: TRBD1
j_gene: TRBJ2-7
v_gene: TRBV13
abundance: many
CDR3nt: TGTGCCAGCAGCTCGTCCTCGGGACAGGGGACCTACGAGCAGTACTTC
CDR3aa: CASSSSSGQGTYEQYF

len: 17
d_gene: -
j_gene: TRBJ1-1
v_gene: TRBV21-1
abundance: many
CDR3nt: TGTGCCAGCAGCCCCCGCAGAAGGGCAGGCTCGAACACTGAAGCTTTCTTT
CDR3aa: CASSPRRRAGSNTEAFF